Detailed here is one T cell receptor beta chain. TCRdb processed the RACE reads anew with MiXCR; each CDR3 protein has one entry. The sample has some 78,000 distinct CDR3 sequences, 8.6% seen once; the top ten hold more than 1.5%. Time point denoted: healthy volunteer bleed at 6 weeks. Total RNA was isolated from unfractionated whole blood. This CDR3 spans 14 amino acids. Germline V gene data show CDR1 as KGHDR and CDR2 as SFDVKD. V dropped 11 bases and J dropped 4 bases, with 14 bases sitting between them. This sample is drawn from a study of human T cells and chemical hapten exposure. This TCR was sampled from a male donor in good health. Some clones in this sample may be carry-over from other donors' samples. The genes are TRBV24-1 and TRBJ2-6; D possibly corresponds to TRBD1 (5 bases). Sequences were obtained from whole blood. The CDR3 region has the DNA TGTGCCATCTCCCAGGGTCGCGGGGCCAACGTCCTGACTTTC. Translating it yields CAISQGRGANVLTF.